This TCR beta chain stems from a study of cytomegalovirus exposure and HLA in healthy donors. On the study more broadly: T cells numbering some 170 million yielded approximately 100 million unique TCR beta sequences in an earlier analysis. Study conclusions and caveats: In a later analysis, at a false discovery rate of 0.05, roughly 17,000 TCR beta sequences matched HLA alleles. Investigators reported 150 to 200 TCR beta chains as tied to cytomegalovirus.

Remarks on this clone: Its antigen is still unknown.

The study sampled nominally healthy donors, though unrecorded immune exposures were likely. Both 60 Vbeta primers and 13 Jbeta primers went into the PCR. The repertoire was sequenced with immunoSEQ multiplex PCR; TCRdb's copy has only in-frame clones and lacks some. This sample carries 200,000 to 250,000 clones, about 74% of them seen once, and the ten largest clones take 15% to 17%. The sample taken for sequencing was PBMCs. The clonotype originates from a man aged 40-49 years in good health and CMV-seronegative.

CDR3: CASSYPGENTEAFF. In DNA, the CDR3 is TGTGCCAGCAGTTACCCGGGGGAGAACACTGAAGCTTTCTTT. The rearrangement uses TRBV6-6 and TRBJ1-1; D perhaps matches TRBD1 (5 bases). This CDR3 has 14 residues. The V gene's germline CDR1 is MNHNY and CDR2 SVGAGI (reference sequence). V gave up 2 bases and J gave up 1 base, with 8 bases separating them.